What follows are 21 T cell receptor beta chains derived from one specimen sequenced in a study of blood T cells in healthy people across ages. Alongside a J-beta primer mix, a sample-barcoded 5' primer served in a second PCR lasting roughly 6 to 12 cycles. One entry per CDR3 protein, called by TCRdb with MiXCR from the 5' RACE reads. The table records roughly 1 million distinct CDR3 sequences, 20% to 25% of them present only once. These data were also filed under a second study, of T cells of mothers and their children.

The sample taken for sequencing was blood. The receptors originated from a girl aged 2 to 10 in good health.

This clonotype showed up just a few times. The rearrangement uses TRBV5-4 and TRBJ2-5, with a possible D match to TRBD2 (5 bases). Trimming took 1 base from V and 2 from J, leaving 6 bases between them. Germline assignment: CDR1 SGHNT and CDR2 YYREEE (reference sequence). The CDR3 is 13 amino acids. CDR3 region: CASSLWTQETQYF. The CDR3 DNA reads TGTGCCAGCAGCTTGTGGACTCAAGAGACCCAGTACTTC.

The rearrangement links TRBV18 to TRBJ2-6, with D possibly being TRBD1 or TRBD2 (5 bases each). Germline CDR1 and CDR2: KGHSH and LQKENI. The V gene lost 3 bases and the J gene lost 4 bases, with 16 bases spanning the gap. There are 17 residues in the CDR3. CDR3 in DNA: TGTGCCAGCTCACCCGGGACCTCCTCTACCGGGGCCAACGTCCTGACTTTC. It encodes CASSPGTSSTGANVLTF. Looking up the rest from reference TRBV18 and TRBJ2-6 gives the full variable domain: NAGVMQNPRHLVRRRGQEARLRCSPMKGHSHVYWYRQLPEEGLKFMVYLQKENIIDESGMPKERFSAEFPKEGPSILRIQQVVRGDSAAYFCASSPGTSSTGANVLTFGAGSRLTVL.

The rearrangement joins TRBV12-3 or TRBV12-4 to TRBJ2-7; 9 bases match TRBD1. There are 14 residues in the CDR3. J gave up 2 bases and V 5 bases, and 4 bases lay outside the gene matches. The CDR3 DNA reads TGTGCCAGCAGTCCGACAGGGGGGGCCTACGAGCAGTACTTC. Protein sequence: CASSPTGGAYEQYF.

The chain is built from TRBV6-1 and TRBJ2-7, with a tentative D call TRBD2 (5 bases). Trimming took off 6 bases at V and 3 bases at J, with 9 bases between the two ends. Germline CDR1 reads MNHNS; CDR2 reads SASEGT. The CDR3 is 12 residues long. CDR3 protein: CASRVLGYEQYF. Here the CDR3 DNA reads TGTGCCAGCAGGGTACTAGGCTACGAGCAGTACTTC.

This clonotype was seen a handful of times. The CDR3 sequence: CSVGSGLGDQPQHF. The CDR3 DNA reads TGCAGCGTTGGTAGTGGGCTCGGGGATCAGCCCCAGCATTTT. The chain couples TRBV29-1 to TRBJ1-5; no firm D call. The CDR3 consists of 14 residues. The V end lost 4 bases, the J end lost 5 bases, and 15 bases lay between the germline ends. Per the germline V gene, CDR1 is SQVTM and CDR2 is ANQGSEA.

The chain is built from TRBV11-2 and TRBJ2-3; 10 bases fit TRBD2. V gave up 5 bases and J gave up 9 bases; unmatched junction bases: 8. The germline V gene encodes CDR1 SGHAT and CDR2 FQNNGV. The CDR3 consists of 14 residues. The CDR3 DNA is TGTGCCAGCAGCCCCATTAAACTAGCGGGGACGCAGTATTTT. Translation: CASSPIKLAGTQYF.

Only a few counts were recorded for this clonotype. The chain recombines TRBV6-5 with TRBJ2-5; 9 nucleotides agree with TRBD2. CDR1 is MNHEY, CDR2 SVGAGI, per germline. This CDR3 region has 16 residues. V dropped 4 bases and J dropped 4; count of bases not matched to a gene: 10. CDR3 sequence: CASSSGSGGIGETQYF. In nucleotides, the CDR3 is TGTGCCAGCAGTTCGGGTAGCGGGGGCATAGGAGAGACCCAGTACTTC.

This clonotype has a handful of counts. The J gene is TRBJ2-2, the V gene TRBV12-3 or TRBV12-4; D possibly matches TRBD1 or TRBD2 (5 bases each). The CDR3 has 15 residues. Trimming left V 4 bases short and J 3 bases short, with 12 bases between. CDR3 bases: TGTGCCAGCAGTTCCGGGACCCCGGACACCGGGGAGCTGTTTTTT. It codes for CASSSGTPDTGELFF.

This clonotype was recorded many times. The chain joins TRBV9 to TRBJ2-5, with D tentatively TRBD2 (5 bases). The germline V and J ends were trimmed by 0 bases and 5 bases, with 11 bases remaining between them. The CDR3 covers 14 residues. The V gene's germline CDR1 is SGDLS and CDR2 YYNGEE. For the CDR3, the DNA is TGTGCCAGCAGCGTAGACGGGATCAAGGAGACCCAGTACTTC. Its protein product is CASSVDGIKETQYF.

J is TRBJ1-6 and V is TRBV15; weak D call: TRBD1 (6 bases). Germline CDR1 reads LNHNV; CDR2 reads YYDKDF (reference sequence). Trimming removed 4 bases at V and 7 bases at J, with 11 bases between. There are 14 residues in the CDR3. The CDR3 region is CATSIDRLNSPLHF. CDR3 DNA: TGTGCCACCAGCATCGACAGGTTGAATTCACCCCTCCACTTT.

This clonotype was seen a handful of times. This chain joins TRBV5-1 and TRBJ2-2, with 8 bases aligning to TRBD1. The CDR3 has 15 residues. Germline V lookup: CDR1 SGHRS, CDR2 YFSETQ. Trimming removed 4 bases from V and 5 bases from J; junction bases left unmatched: 7. Here the CDR3 DNA reads TGCGCCAGCAGCCTGGGACAGGCTGGGACCGGGGAGCTGTTTTTT. Translated, it gives CASSLGQAGTGELFF.

A few counts support this clonotype. The CDR3 here is CASGRPSGGAFNEQFF. CDR3 nucleotide sequence: TGTGCCAGCGGAAGACCGAGCGGGGGGGCGTTTAATGAGCAGTTCTTC. This chain uses TRBV6-2 or TRBV6-3 with TRBJ2-1; 10 bases map to TRBD2. The CDR3 covers 16 residues. Germline CDR1 is MNHEY and CDR2 is SVGEGT. Trimming at V came to 8 bases and at J to 7 bases, leaving 14 bases not matched to a gene.

This clonotype came up a few times. The V gene is TRBV12-3 or TRBV12-4, the J gene TRBJ2-6; D is ambiguous. This CDR3 contains 17 residues. V gave up 2 bases and J gave up 4 bases, with 15 bases separating them. The DNA for the CDR3 is TGTGCCAGCAGTTTAAGCCAGGCCATCTCCGGGGCCAACGTCCTGACTTTC. Its translation is CASSLSQAISGANVLTF.

The chain carries TRBV18 and TRBJ1-1; 8 bases are a match to TRBD1. Germline loops: CDR1 KGHSH, CDR2 LQKENI. J lost 6 bases, V lost 6 bases, and 12 bases had no gene match. The CDR3 is 15 residues long. CDR3 residues: CASSLIDRGGSEAFF. Written as DNA, the CDR3 is TGTGCCAGCTCTCTCATTGACAGGGGTGGATCTGAAGCTTTCTTT.

The chain is built from TRBV7-2 and TRBJ2-5; D is ambiguous. The better agreement between TRBJ2-1 and the DNA end casts doubt on the J call. The CDR3 runs 13 residues. Germline values: CDR1 SGHTA, CDR2 FQGNSA. The CDR3 is CASSLGGNFEQFF. CDR3 in DNA: TGTGCCAGCAGCTTAGGTGGGAACTTTGAGCAGTTCTTC.

In regard to this clonotype: Its ends do not fully match the called genes, so a read error is possible. V and J are TRBV5-5 and TRBJ2-2; 8 nucleotides align to TRBD1. CDR1 is SGHKS, CDR2 YYEKEE, per germline (reference sequence). This CDR3 contains 14 residues. Written as DNA, the CDR3 is TGTGCCAACCGACAGGGGCCAAACACCGGGGAGCTGGTTTTT. This translates into CANRQGPNTGELVF.

The chain carries TRBV29-1 and TRBJ2-5, with D maybe TRBD1 (5 bases). The J call could be wrong; TRBJ2-7 is a better fit for the DNA end. Looked up from germline, CDR1 is SQVTM and CDR2 is ANQGSEA. The CDR3 totals 13 residues. DNA for the CDR3: TGCAGCGTCTCCAGGATGGACATATACGAGCAGTACTTC. Protein sequence: CSVSRMDIYEQYF.

This clonotype was detected only a few times. This chain joins TRBV7-9 and TRBJ2-6, with unresolved D. Germline V gene lookup returns CDR1 SEHNR and CDR2 FQNEAQ (reference sequence). The CDR3 sequence is 15 residues long. Trimming cost V 1 base and J 4 bases, with 8 bases left between them. The CDR3 sequence is CASSLVQSGANVLTF. The CDR3 DNA is TGTGCCAGCAGCTTAGTCCAATCCGGGGCCAACGTCCTGACTTTC.

This clonotype has only a few counts. The chain couples TRBV7-8 to TRBJ1-1; 11 bases are shared with TRBD1. V shed 5 bases, J shed 7 bases, and the junction held 12 bases outside the gene matches. Germline CDR1 is SGHVS and CDR2 is FQNEAQ. This CDR3 spans 16 amino acids. The CDR3 sequence: CASSPPRDRGYGEAFF. DNA for the CDR3: TGTGCCAGCAGCCCCCCCCGGGACAGGGGGTACGGTGAAGCTTTCTTT.

The chain joins TRBV5-1 to TRBJ2-1; TRBD2 is a possible D gene (5 bases). In germline, CDR1 is SGHRS, CDR2 YFSETQ. Trimming took 0 bases from V and 12 from J, leaving 19 bases between them. The CDR3 covers 15 residues. The CDR3: CASSLDPQASSSQFF. The CDR3, as DNA: TGCGCCAGCAGCTTGGACCCCCAAGCATCTAGCTCGCAGTTCTTC.

This clonotype was picked up a small number of times. The chain couples TRBV11-2 to TRBJ2-2, with D hard to call. CDR1 is SGHAT, CDR2 FQNNGV, per germline. This CDR3 contains 14 residues. Trimming pared 3 bases from V and 6 bases from J, leaving 11 bases between. The CDR3 sequence is CASSLGQTSGELFF. The CDR3 coding sequence is TGTGCCAGCAGCTTGGGCCAAACGTCCGGGGAGCTGTTTTTT.